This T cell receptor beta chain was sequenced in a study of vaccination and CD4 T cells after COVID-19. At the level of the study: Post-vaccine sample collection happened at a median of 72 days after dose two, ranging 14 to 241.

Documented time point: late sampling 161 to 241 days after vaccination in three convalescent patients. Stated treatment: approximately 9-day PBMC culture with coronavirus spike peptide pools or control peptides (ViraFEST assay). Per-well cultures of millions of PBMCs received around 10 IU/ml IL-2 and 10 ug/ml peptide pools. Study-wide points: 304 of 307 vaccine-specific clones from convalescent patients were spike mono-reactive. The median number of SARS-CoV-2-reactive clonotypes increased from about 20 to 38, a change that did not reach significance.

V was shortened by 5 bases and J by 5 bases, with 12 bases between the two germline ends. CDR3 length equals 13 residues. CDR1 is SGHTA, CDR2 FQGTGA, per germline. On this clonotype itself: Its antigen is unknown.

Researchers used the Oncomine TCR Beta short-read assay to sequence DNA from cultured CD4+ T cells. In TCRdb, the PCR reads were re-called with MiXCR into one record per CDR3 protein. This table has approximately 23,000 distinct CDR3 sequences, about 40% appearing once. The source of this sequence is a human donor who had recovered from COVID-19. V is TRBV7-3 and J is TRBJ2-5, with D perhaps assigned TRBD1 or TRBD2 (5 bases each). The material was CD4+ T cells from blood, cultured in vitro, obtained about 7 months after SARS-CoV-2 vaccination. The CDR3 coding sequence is TGTGCCAGCAGCCGGGACGCAGAGGAGACCCAGTACTTC. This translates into CASSRDAEETQYF.